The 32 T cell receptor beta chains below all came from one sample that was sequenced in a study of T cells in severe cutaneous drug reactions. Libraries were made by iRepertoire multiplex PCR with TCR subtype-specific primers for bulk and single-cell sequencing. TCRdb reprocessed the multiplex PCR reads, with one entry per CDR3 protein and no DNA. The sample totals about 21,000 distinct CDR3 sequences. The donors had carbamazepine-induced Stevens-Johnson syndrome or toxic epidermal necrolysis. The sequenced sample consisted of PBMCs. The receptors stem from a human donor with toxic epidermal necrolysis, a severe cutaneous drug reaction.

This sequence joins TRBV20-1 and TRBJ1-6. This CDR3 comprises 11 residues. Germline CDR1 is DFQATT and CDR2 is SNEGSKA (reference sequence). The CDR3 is CSAINGAPLHF.

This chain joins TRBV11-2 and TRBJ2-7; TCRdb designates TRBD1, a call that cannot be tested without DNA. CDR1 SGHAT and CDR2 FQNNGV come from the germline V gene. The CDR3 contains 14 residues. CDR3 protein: CASRKTVSSYEQYF.

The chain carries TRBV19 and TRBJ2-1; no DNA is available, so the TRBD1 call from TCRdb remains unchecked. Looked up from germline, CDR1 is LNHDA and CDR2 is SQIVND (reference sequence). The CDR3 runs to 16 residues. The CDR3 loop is CASSHPVGGGRNEQFF.

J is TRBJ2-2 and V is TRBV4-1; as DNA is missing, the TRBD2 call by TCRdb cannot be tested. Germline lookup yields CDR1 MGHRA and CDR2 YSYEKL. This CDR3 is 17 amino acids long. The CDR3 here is CASSQGLDYGVTGELFF.

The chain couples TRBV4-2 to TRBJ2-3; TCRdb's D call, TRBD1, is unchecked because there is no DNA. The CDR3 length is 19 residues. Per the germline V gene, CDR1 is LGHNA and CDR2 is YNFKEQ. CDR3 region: CASSQDPSGRDWGTDTQYF.

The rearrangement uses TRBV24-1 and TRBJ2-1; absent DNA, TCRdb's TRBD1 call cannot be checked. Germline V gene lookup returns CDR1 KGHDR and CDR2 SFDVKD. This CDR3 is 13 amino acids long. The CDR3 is CATSDLDRPEQFF.

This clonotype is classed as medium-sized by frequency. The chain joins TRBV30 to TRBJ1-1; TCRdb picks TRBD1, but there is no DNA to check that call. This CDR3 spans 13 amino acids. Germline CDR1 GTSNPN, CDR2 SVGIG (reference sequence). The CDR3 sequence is CAWSAGGDLGAFF.

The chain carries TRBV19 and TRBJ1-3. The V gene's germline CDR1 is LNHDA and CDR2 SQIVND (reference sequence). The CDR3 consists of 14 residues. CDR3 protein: CASSITRGENTIYF.

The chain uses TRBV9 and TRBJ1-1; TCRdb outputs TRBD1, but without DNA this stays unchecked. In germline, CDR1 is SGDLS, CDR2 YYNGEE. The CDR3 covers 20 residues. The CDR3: CASSNGQDRTHYFMNTEAFF. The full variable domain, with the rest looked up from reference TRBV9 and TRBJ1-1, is DSGVTQTPKHLITATGQRVTLRCSPRSGDLSVYWYQQSLDQGLQFLIQYYNGEERAKGNILERFSAQQFPDLHSELNLSSLELGDSALYFCASSNGQDRTHYFMNTEAFFGQGTRLTVV.

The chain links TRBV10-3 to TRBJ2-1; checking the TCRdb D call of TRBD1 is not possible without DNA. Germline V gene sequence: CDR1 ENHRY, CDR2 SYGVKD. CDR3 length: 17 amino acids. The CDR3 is CAISDPLGQGAYNEQFF.

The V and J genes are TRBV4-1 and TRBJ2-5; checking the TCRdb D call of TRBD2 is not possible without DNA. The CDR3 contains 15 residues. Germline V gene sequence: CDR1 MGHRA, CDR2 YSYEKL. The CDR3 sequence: CASSRPTSGRETQYF.

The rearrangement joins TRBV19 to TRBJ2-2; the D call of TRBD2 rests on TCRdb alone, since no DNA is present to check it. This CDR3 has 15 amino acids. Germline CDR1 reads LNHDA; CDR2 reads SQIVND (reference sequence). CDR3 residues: CASSIPLAGTGELFF.

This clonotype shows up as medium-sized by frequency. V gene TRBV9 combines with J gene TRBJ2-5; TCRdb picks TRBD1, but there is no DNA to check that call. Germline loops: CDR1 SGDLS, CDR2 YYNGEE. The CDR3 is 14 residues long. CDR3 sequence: CASSPGGRQETQYF.

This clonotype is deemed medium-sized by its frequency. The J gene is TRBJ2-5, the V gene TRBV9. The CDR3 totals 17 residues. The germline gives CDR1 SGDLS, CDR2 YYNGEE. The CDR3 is CASSVSSHLTLQETQYF.

The chain's CDR3 is CASSRGAYEQYF. The chain carries TRBV28 and TRBJ2-7. The germline V gene encodes CDR1 MDHEN and CDR2 SYDVKM. This CDR3 spans 12 amino acids.

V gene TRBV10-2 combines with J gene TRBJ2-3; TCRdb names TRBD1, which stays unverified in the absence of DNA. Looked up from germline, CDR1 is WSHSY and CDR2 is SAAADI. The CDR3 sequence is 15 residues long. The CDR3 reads CASSPEGGSTDTQYF.

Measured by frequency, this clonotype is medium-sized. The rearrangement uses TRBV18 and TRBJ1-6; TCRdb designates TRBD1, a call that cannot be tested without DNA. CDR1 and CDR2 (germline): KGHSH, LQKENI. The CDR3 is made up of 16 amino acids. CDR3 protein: CASSPLGQGSNSPLHF. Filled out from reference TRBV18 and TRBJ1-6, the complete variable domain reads NAGVMQNPRHLVRRRGQEARLRCSPMKGHSHVYWYRQLPEEGLKFMVYLQKENIIDESGMPKERFSAEFPKEGPSILRIQQVVRGDSAAYFCASSPLGQGSNSPLHFGNGTRLTVT.

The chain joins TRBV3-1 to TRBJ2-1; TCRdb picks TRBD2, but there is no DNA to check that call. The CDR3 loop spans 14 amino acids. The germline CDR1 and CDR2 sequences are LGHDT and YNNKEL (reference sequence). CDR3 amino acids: CASSPVRSGGEQFF.

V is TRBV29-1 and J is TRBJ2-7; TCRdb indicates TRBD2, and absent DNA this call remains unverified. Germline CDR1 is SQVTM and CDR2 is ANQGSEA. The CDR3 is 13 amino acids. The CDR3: CSAAAGSSYEQYF.

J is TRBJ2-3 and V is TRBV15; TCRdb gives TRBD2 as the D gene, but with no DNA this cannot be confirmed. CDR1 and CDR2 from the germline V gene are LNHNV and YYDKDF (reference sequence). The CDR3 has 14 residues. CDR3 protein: CATSQAGGTDTQYF.

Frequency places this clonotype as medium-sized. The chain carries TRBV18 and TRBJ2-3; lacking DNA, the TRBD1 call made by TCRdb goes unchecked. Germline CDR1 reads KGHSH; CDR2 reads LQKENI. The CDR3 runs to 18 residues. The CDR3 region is CASSRLLSGQGVTDTQYF.

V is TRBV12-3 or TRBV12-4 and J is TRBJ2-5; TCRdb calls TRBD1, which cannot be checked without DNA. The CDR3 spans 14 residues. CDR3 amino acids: CASNQRGGQETQYF.

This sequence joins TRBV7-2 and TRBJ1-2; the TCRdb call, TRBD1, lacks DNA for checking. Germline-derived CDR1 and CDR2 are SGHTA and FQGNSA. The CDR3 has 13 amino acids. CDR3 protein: CASSPGTEYGYTF.

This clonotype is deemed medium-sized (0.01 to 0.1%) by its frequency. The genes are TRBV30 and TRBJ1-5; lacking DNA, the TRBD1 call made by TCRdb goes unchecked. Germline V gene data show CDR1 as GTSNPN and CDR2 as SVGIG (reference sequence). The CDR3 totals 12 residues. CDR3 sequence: CAWSVGGRPQHF.

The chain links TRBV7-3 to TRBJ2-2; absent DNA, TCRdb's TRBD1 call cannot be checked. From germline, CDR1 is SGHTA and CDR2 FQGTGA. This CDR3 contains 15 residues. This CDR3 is CASSLGGVNTGELFF.

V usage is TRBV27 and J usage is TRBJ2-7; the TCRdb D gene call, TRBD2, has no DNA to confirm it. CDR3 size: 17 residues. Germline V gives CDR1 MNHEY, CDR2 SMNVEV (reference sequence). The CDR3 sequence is CASSLLGSGGIVYEQYF.

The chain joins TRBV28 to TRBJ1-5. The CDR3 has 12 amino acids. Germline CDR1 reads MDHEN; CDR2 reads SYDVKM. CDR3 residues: CAAGVYNQPQHF.

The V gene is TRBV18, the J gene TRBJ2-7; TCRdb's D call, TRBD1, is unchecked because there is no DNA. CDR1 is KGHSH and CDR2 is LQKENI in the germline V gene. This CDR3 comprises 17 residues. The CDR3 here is CASSPLRPGTGSYEQYF.

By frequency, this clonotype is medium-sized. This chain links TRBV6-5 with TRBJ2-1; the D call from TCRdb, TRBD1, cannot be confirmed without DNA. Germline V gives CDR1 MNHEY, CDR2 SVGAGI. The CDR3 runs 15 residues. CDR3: CASSQTVSSYNEQFF.

The CDR3 spells CASSYSRGRGEQYF. V gene TRBV6-5 combines with J gene TRBJ2-7; TCRdb's D call of TRBD2 is untestable without DNA. The germline CDR1 and CDR2 sequences are MNHEY and SVGAGI. CDR3 length equals 14 residues.

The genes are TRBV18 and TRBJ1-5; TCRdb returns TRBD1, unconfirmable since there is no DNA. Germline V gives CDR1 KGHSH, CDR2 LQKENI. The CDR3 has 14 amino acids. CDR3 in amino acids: CASSPKQGKGTQHF.

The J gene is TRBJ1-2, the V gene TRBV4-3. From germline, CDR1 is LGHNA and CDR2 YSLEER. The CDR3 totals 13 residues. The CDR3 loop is CASSQDNADGYTF.